Presented here are 11 T cell receptor beta chains from one specimen sequenced in a study of T cell responses to AZD1222 COVID-19 vaccine. The method was immunoSEQ multiplex PCR; TCRdb's version includes in-frame clones alone and lacks a portion of them. The sample contains 150,000 to 250,000 clones, around 93% of which appear only once. The specimen comprised peripheral blood, sampled 28 days after the second AZD1222 dose. These receptors were taken from an adult who received the AZD1222 COVID-19 vaccine.

Only a few counts were recorded for this clone. This chain links TRBV10-3 with TRBJ1-1, with D tentatively TRBD1 (5 bases). There are 15 residues in the CDR3. V was trimmed by 10 bases and J by 5 bases, leaving 23 bases between them. CDR1 is ENHRY and CDR2 is SYGVKD in the germline V gene. CDR3 coding DNA: TGTGCCACAGCTACCACAGGAGGGGTCTGGACTGAAGCTTTCTTT. This codes for CATATTGGVWTEAFF.

The chain uses TRBV20-1 and TRBJ1-2, with D maybe TRBD1 (6 bases). In germline, CDR1 is DFQATT, CDR2 SNEGSKA (reference sequence). Trimming left V 6 bases short and J 7 bases short, with 6 bases between. This CDR3 has 9 residues. The CDR3 sequence: CSAGGGYTF. The CDR3 DNA reads as TGCAGTGCAGGGGGTGGCTACACCTTC.

This clone was detected only once. This chain links TRBV19 with TRBJ2-7, with TRBD2 as a possible D gene (5 bases). Per germline, CDR1 LNHDA and CDR2 SQIVND (reference sequence). The CDR3 is 13 residues long. Between the trimmed V and J ends, which lost 1 base and 3 bases, there was a span of 7 bases. The CDR3 here is CASSIGGHYEQYF. CDR3 DNA sequence: TGTGCCAGTAGTATAGGAGGGCACTACGAGCAGTACTTC.

The chain uses TRBV5-1 and TRBJ1-1; weak D call: TRBD1 (5 bases). V was trimmed by 2 bases and J by 1 base, leaving 6 bases between them. CDR3 size: 13 residues. Germline values: CDR1 SGHRS, CDR2 YFSETQ. The CDR3 nucleotides read TGCGCCAGCAGCTTTGGACAGAACACTGAAGCTTTCTTT. This translates into CASSFGQNTEAFF. Based on the CDR3 plus reference TRBV5-1 and TRBJ1-1, the full variable domain is KAGVTQTPRYLIKTRGQQVTLSCSPISGHRSVSWYQQTPGQGLQFLFEYFSETQRNKGNFPGRFSGRQFSNSRSEMNVSTLELGDSALYLCASSFGQNTEAFFGQGTRLTVV.

This sequence joins TRBV5-1 and TRBJ1-2; the D is unclear. The CDR3 length is 13 residues. Trimming took off 4 bases at V and 3 bases at J, with 10 bases between the two ends. Per the germline V gene, CDR1 is SGHRS and CDR2 is YFSETQ. The CDR3 DNA follows: TGCGCCAGCAGCCAACACACAGACTATGGCTACACCTTC. It codes for CASSQHTDYGYTF.

The chain joins TRBV21-1 to TRBJ1-5. TRBV21-1 is given as a pseudogene. CDR3 length equals 16 residues. CDR3 sequence: CASRKGDGHSNQPQHF. The CDR3 bases are TGTGCCAGCAGGAAAGGGGACGGACATAGCAATCAGCCCCAGCATTTT.

The rearrangement links TRBV12-3 or TRBV12-4 to TRBJ1-1; no clear D. The CDR3 extends over 10 amino acids. Deletions cut 8 bases from V and 5 bases from J, with 6 bases between. CDR3 sequence: CASGETEAFF. CDR3 nucleotide sequence: TGTGCCAGCGGGGAAACTGAAGCTTTCTTT.

The CDR3 DNA follows: TGCGCCAGCAGTTCACAGGGGAACTCTGGAAACACCATATATTTT. As protein: CASSSQGNSGNTIYF. This sequence joins TRBV5-1 and TRBJ1-3; TRBD1 agrees at 7 bases. Germline V lookup: CDR1 SGHRS, CDR2 YFSETQ. The CDR3 consists of 15 residues. The V and J ends lost 5 bases and 0 bases, in that order; junction bases with no gene match: 5.

V gene TRBV14 combines with J gene TRBJ1-1; a possible D gene is TRBD1 (6 bases). The CDR3 covers 12 residues. Trimming shortened V by 10 bases and J by 5 bases, and 14 bases separated the two germline ends. CDR1 and CDR2 (germline): SGHDN, FVKESK. CDR3 residues: CATKGGGTEAFF. CDR3 coding DNA: TGTGCCACCAAGGGGGGCGGAACTGAAGCTTTCTTT.

J is TRBJ2-7 and V is TRBV5-4; D unclear. Germline V lookup: CDR1 SGHNT, CDR2 YYREEE (reference sequence). V was pared by 4 bases and J by 0 bases, with 2 bases between. The length of the CDR3 is 11 residues. In DNA, the CDR3 is TGTGCCAGCAGCACCTCCTACGAGCAGTACTTC. It is translated as CASSTSYEQYF.

CDR3 bases: TGTGCCAGCAGTACAGGGGTGAATGGCTACACCTTC. Amino acids: CASSTGVNGYTF. The chain carries TRBV12-3 or TRBV12-4 and TRBJ1-2; 7 nucleotides line up with TRBD1. This CDR3 region has 12 residues. Germline trimming cut 5 bases from V and 6 bases from J; bases unmatched to any gene: 3.